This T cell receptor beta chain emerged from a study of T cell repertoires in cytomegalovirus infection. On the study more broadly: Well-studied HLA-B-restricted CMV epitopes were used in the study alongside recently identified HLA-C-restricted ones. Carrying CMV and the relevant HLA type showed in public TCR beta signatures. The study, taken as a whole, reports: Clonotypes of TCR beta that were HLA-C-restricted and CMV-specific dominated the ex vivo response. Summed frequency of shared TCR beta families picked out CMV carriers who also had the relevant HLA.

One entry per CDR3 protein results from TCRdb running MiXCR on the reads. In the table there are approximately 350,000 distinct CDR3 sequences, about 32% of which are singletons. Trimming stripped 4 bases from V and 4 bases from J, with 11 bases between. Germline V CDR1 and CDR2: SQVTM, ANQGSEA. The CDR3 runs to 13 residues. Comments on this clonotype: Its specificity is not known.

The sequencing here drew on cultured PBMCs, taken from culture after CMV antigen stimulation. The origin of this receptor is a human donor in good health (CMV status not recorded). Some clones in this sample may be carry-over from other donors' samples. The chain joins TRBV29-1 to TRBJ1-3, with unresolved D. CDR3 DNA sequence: TGCAGCGTTGGCTGGCGGGGAGGAAACACCATATATTTT. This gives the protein CSVGWRGGNTIYF. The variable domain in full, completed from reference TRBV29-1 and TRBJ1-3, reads SAVISQKPSRDICQRGTSLTIQCQVDSQVTMMFWYRQQPGQSLTLIATANQGSEATYESGFVIDKFPISRPNLTFSTLTVSNMSPEDSSIYLCSVGWRGGNTIYFGEGSWLTVV.